This entry concerns a single T cell receptor (beta chain). The antigen this receptor binds is unknown. No much larger clone is present one base from it, and per-base qualities are unavailable. This entry comes from a study of blood T cell repertoires in COVID-19 (TCRdb year 2020). Study-level background: Samples from collaborators originated in the United States, Italy and Spain and spanned both the acute and convalescent phases of COVID-19. The prospective study material was composed of cDNA or gDNA derived from T cells, B-cell-depleted T cells, or PBMCs. Deeply sampled blood TCRbeta repertoires from subjects exposed to, actively infected with, or recovered from COVID-19 were included in the dataset. The repertoires were made available in a free public database intended to serve as a resource for research on the immune response to SARS-CoV-2. The samples were drawn from two sources: the first 160 participants of the ongoing ImmuneRACE study, and 1,200 or so subjects contributed by 6 global collaborators. The sample metadata nearly always contained a de-identified subject ID, COVID-19 status, age in years and sex. HLA class I and class II types, where available, came from metadata supplied by the sample provider rather than from assay-based typing. On the study overall, not on this receptor specifically: The quantity of clinical and demographic metadata differed by source and by participant and was supplied without curation.

There are 14 amino acids in the CDR3, from cysteine to phenylalanine inclusive. Here the CDR3 DNA is all that survives: 42 bases in frame from base 1. The germline V gene specifies MDHEN as CDR1 and SYDVKM as CDR2. Cut back by 6 bases and 3 bases, the V and J ends lie 14 bases apart. At one collaborating source in Seattle, patients were enrolled during active infection and were followed longitudinally through the course of disease. Whole blood was collected in K2EDTA tubes by collaborating institutions according to the institutions' own protocols. For TCRbeta analysis, collaborators shipped samples as frozen whole blood, isolated PBMCs, or DNA extracted from either of those sample types. TCRbeta CDR3 regions were amplified from genomic DNA using the immunoSEQ Assay, a bias-controlled multiplex PCR. The authors' pipeline ran thus. Nucleated cell counts per sample were estimated from amplification of reference gene primers within the assay. To quantify the absolute abundance of each unique TCRbeta CDR3 rearrangement, sequence reads were collapsed and filtered. For each sample, productive Simpson clonality was calculated as the square root of Simpson's diversity index over productive rearrangements. TCRdb limited this immuneACCESS table to in-frame rearrangements with V and J called. A share of clones is missing; checked studies link under half to unresolved V genes, and the rest is unexplained. Clone size and V and J calls were adopted from that table, with D and trimming inferred from the DNA. For this sample the table gives nearly 110,000 clones, of which around 80% were detected only once. Roughly 6.2% of the sample comes from the top ten.

This chain is built from TRBV28 and TRBJ1-2; a tentative D call is TRBD1 (6 bases match). Sequencing was carried out using peripheral blood. This clonotype was sampled from a man older than 75 with COVID-19, enrolled during active disease. CDR3 sequence: CASRLITGYYGYTF. Here is the DNA: TGTGCCAGCAGGCTCATAACAGGGTACTATGGCTACACCTTC.